This T cell receptor beta chain appears in the sequencing data of a study of cytomegalovirus exposure and HLA in healthy donors. Donors showed nominal health when sampled, although they likely had unrecorded immune exposures. Amplification used 60 Vbeta primers and 13 Jbeta primers. Libraries were prepared by immunoSEQ multiplex PCR; TCRdb keeps only in-frame clonotypes and omits some of them. The sample lists fewer than 350,000 clones, roughly 90% seen once, with 2% to 3% in the top ten. From germline, CDR1 is SGHNT and CDR2 YYREEE (reference sequence). The CDR3 is made up of 17 amino acids. V shed 4 bases and J 1 base; nucleotides not matched to a gene: 6.

The sequencing sample was made of PBMCs. V and J are TRBV5-4 and TRBJ2-3; 13 bases agree with TRBD2. The receptor comes from a woman younger than 30 in good health and CMV-seronegative. CDR3 sequence: CASSRKGLAGGTDTQYF. CDR3 nucleotide sequence: TGTGCCAGCAGCCGGAAAGGACTAGCGGGGGGCACAGATACGCAGTATTTT.